This T cell receptor (beta chain) was retrieved from a study of metastatic and nonmetastatic thyroid tumors. On the study more broadly: Repertoires from malignant and benign thyroid patients were compared across blood and tumor or nodule tissue.

In regard to this clone: Antigen specificity is unknown. A much larger clonotype is one base distant, so this may be a read error. Other DNA sequences in this sample translate to the same CDR3.

Among the patients, none had received any treatment before thyroid surgery. Per the study methods: The study took CDR3 differences across clinicopathological groups and made a distant-metastasis classifier for papillary thyroid cancer from them. Via MiXCR, TCRdb re-called the PCR reads. These V and J calls are TCRdb output, not the study's own analysis. The sample yields roughly 59,000 clones, 15% to 20% seen once. Overall study findings and caveats: Patients with malignant thyroid tumors reportedly had significantly higher TCR beta diversity than those with benign nodules, in blood and tumor.

The CDR3 is 15 amino acids. CDR1 and CDR2 (germline): DFQATT, SNEGSKA (reference sequence). Sequencing used blood. This clonotype originated in a male donor with papillary thyroid cancer or a benign thyroid nodule (not recorded which). Some clones in this sample may be carry-over from other donors' samples. V is TRBV20-1 and J is TRBJ2-3; TRBD2 agrees at 7 bases. The CDR3 region is CSADREAGSTDTQYF. CDR3 DNA: TGCAGTGCTGACCGGGAGGCCGGGTCTACAGATACTCAGTATTTT.